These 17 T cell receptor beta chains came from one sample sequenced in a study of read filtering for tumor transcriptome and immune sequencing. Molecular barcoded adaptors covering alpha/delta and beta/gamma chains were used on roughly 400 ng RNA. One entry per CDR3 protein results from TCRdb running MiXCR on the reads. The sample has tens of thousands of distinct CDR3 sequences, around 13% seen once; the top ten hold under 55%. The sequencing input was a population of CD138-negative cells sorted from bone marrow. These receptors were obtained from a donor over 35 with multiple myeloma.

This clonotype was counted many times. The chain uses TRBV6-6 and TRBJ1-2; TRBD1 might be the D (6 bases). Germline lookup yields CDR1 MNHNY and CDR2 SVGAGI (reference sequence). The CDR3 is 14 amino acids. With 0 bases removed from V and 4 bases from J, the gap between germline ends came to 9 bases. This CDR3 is CASSYSTQGYGYTF. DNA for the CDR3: TGTGCCAGCAGTTACTCGACACAGGGCTATGGCTACACCTTC.

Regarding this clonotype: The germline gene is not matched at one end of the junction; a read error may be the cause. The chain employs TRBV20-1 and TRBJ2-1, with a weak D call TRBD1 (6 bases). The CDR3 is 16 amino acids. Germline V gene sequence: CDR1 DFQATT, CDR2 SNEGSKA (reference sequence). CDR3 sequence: CSATGGSGAVYNEQFF. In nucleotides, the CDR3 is TGCAGTGCAACAGGAGGCTCAGGGGCAGTTTACAACGAGCAGTTCTTC.

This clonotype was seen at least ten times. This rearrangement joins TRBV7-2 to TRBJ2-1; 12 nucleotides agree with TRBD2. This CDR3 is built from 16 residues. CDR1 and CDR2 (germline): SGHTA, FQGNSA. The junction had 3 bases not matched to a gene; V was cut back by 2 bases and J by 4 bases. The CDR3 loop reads CASSLRTSGVYNEQFF. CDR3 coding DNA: TGTGCCAGCAGCTTACGGACTAGCGGGGTATACAATGAGCAGTTCTTC.

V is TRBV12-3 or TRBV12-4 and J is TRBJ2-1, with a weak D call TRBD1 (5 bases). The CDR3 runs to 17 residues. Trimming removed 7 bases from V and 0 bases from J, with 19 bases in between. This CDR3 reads CASTFLGPVSSYNEQFF. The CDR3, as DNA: TGTGCCAGCACCTTTTTGGGGCCAGTCAGCTCCTACAATGAGCAGTTCTTC.

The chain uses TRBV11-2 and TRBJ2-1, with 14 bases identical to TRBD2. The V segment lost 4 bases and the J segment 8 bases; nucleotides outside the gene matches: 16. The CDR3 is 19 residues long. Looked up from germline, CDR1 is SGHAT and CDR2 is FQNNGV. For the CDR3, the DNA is TGTGCCAGCAGCTCACCGGGACAGGGGGGACTAGCGGGAGTGTATGAGCAGTTCTTC. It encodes CASSSPGQGGLAGVYEQFF.

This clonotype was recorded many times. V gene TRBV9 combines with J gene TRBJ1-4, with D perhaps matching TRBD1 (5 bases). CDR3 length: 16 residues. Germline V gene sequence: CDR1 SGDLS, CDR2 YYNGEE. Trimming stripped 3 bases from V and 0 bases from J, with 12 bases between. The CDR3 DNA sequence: TGTGCCAGCAGCGCCTTGGGGGTTGCAACTAATGAAAAACTGTTTTTT. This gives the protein CASSALGVATNEKLFF.

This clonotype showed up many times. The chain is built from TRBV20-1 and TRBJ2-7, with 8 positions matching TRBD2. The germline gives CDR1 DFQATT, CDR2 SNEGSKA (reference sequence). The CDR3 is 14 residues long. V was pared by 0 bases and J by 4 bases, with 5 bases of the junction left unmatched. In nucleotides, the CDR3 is TGCAGTGCTAGAGATCTCCAGCGGGAGTACGAGCAGTACTTC. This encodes CSARDLQREYEQYF.

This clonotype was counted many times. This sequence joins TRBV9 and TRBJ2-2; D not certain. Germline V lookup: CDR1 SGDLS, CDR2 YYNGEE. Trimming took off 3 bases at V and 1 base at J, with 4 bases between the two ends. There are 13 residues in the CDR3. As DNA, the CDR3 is TGTGCCAGCAGCGGGGGGAACACCGGGGAGCTGTTTTTT. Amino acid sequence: CASSGGNTGELFF.

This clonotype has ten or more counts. The CDR3 loop is CSARVPSTSEAFF. CDR3 in DNA: TGCAGTGCTAGAGTACCCAGTACTTCTGAAGCTTTCTTT. The chain links TRBV20-1 to TRBJ1-1; D is undetermined. V was shortened by 1 base and J by 6 bases, with 12 bases between the two germline ends. This CDR3 has 13 residues. The germline gives CDR1 DFQATT, CDR2 SNEGSKA (reference sequence).

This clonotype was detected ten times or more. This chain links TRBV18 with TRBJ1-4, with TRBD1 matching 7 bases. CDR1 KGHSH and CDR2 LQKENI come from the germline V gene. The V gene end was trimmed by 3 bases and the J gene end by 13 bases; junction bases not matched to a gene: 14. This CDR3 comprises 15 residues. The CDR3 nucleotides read TGTGCCAGCTCACCTTCTAGGACAGGCCCTGAAGGACTGTTTTTT. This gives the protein CASSPSRTGPEGLFF. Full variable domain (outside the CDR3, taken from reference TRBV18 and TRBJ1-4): NAGVMQNPRHLVRRRGQEARLRCSPMKGHSHVYWYRQLPEEGLKFMVYLQKENIIDESGMPKERFSAEFPKEGPSILRIQQVVRGDSAAYFCASSPSRTGPEGLFFGSGTQLSVL.

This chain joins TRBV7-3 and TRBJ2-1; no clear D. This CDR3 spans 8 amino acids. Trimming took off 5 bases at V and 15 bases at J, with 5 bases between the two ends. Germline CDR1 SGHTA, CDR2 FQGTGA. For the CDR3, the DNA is TGTGCCAGCAGCCGGCGGTTCTTC. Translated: CASSRRFF.

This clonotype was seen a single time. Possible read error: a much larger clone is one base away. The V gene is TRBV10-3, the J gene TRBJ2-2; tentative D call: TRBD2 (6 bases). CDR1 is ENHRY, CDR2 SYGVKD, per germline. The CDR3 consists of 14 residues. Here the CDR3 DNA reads TGTGCCATCAGTGAGACGGCCGAGGGCGGGGAGCTGTCTTTT. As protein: CAISETAEGGELSF.

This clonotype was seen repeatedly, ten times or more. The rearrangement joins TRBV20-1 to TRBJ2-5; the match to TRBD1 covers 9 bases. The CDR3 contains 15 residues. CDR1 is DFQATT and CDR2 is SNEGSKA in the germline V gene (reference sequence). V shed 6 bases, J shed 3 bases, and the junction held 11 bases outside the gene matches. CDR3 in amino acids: CSATPLRDREETQYF. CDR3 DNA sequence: TGCAGTGCCACCCCCCTCCGGGACAGGGAAGAGACCCAGTACTTC.

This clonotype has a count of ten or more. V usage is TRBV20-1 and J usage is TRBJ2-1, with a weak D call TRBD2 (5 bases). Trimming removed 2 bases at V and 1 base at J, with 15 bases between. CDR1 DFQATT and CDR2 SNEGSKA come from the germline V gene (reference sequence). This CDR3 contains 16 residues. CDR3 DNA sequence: TGCAGTGCTAGACCGTCCGGAGCGGAATCCTACAATGAGCAGTTCTTC. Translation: CSARPSGAESYNEQFF.

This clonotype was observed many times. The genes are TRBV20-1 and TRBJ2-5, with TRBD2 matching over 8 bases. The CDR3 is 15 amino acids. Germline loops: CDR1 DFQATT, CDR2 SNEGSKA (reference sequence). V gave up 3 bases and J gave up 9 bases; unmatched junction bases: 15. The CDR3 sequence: CSARVTGGSTSAQYF. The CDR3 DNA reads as TGCAGTGCTAGGGTGACGGGAGGGTCAACGTCGGCCCAGTACTTC.

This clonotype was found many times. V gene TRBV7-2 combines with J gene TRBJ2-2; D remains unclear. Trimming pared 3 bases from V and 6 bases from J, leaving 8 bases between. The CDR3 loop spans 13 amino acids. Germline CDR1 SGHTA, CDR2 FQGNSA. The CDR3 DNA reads TGTGCCAGCAGCTTGCTCGCGGCCGGGGAGCTGTTTTTT. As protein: CASSLLAAGELFF.

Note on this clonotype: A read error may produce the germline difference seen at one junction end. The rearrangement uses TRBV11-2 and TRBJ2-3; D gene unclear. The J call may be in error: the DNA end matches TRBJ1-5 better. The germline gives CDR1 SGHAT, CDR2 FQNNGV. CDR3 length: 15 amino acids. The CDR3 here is CASGLDGGSTDTQHF. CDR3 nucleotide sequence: TGTGCCAGCGGCTTAGATGGCGGGAGCACAGATACGCAGCATTTT.